One and the same sample provided the 9 T cell receptor beta chains below, sequenced in a study of T cell repertoires in cytomegalovirus infection. TCRdb re-called the reads with MiXCR, one entry per CDR3 protein. The table records 150,000 to 200,000 distinct CDR3 sequences, about a sixth of them present only once. The sample taken for sequencing was CD8+ T cells from PBMCs. The receptors come from a human donor in good health (CMV status not recorded). Some clones in this sample may be carry-over from other donors' samples.

This clonotype was counted at least ten times. The V call is TRBV7-2, the J call TRBJ2-7; D might be TRBD1 (5 bases). The CDR3 contains 14 residues. CDR1 is SGHTA and CDR2 is FQGNSA in the germline V gene. V lost 5 bases to trimming and J lost 0 bases, with 11 bases between them. The CDR3 is CASSGRAYSYEQYF. The CDR3, as DNA: TGTGCCAGCAGCGGCAGGGCTTACTCCTACGAGCAGTACTTC.

This clonotype occurred a few times. The chain is built from TRBV20-1 and TRBJ2-7, with D perhaps assigned TRBD1 or TRBD2 (5 bases each). The germline V gene encodes CDR1 DFQATT and CDR2 SNEGSKA (reference sequence). This CDR3 spans 14 amino acids. V was shortened by 8 bases and J by 2 bases, with 19 bases between the two germline ends. This chain's CDR3 is CSPPPGLGAYEQYF. In nucleotides, the CDR3 is TGCAGTCCGCCCCCGGGATTGGGGGCCTACGAGCAGTACTTC.

CDR3 sequence: CASSLGGSSGDEQYF. CDR3 nucleotide sequence: TGTGCCAGCAGCTTAGGTGGATCCTCCGGGGACGAGCAGTACTTC. The chain links TRBV7-6 to TRBJ2-7; D may be TRBD2 (5 bases). The CDR3 is 15 residues long. The V end was cut by 1 base, the J end by 5 bases, with 15 bases between. Germline CDR1 SGHVS, CDR2 FNYEAQ. Full variable domain (outside the CDR3, taken from reference TRBV7-6 and TRBJ2-7): GAGVSQSPRYKVTKRGQDVALRCDPISGHVSLYWYRQALGQGPEFLTYFNYEAQQDKSGLPNDRFSAERPEGSISTLTIQRTEQRDSAMYRCASSLGGSSGDEQYFGPGTRLTVT.

The rearrangement links TRBV7-3 to TRBJ2-3, with 8 bases aligning to TRBD2. Per germline, CDR1 SGHTA and CDR2 FQGTGA. With V trimmed by 5 bases and J by 5 bases, 6 bases remained unmatched. This CDR3 contains 14 residues. This chain's CDR3 is CASSDGGAGDTQYF. For the CDR3, the DNA is TGTGCCAGCAGCGACGGGGGGGCCGGAGATACGCAGTATTTT.

The table lists this clonotype with many counts. The chain has TRBV7-2 and TRBJ2-7; TRBD1 agrees at 7 bases. The V gene end was trimmed by 0 bases and the J gene end by 4 bases; junction bases not matched to a gene: 3. The germline V gene encodes CDR1 SGHTA and CDR2 FQGNSA. The CDR3 consists of 14 residues. The DNA for the CDR3 is TGTGCCAGCAGCTTAGCTGTGGACAGGTACGAGCAGTACTTC. Translation: CASSLAVDRYEQYF.

The rearrangement uses TRBV20-1 and TRBJ1-6; D unresolved. The V gene lost 6 bases and the J gene lost 0 bases, with 12 bases spanning the gap. The length of the CDR3 is 15 residues. Germline V lookup: CDR1 DFQATT, CDR2 SNEGSKA (reference sequence). The CDR3 loop reads CSATPVGSYNSPLHF. CDR3 nucleotides: TGCAGTGCCACCCCGGTCGGCTCCTATAATTCACCCCTCCACTTT.

The V gene is TRBV6-2 or TRBV6-3, the J gene TRBJ1-5; D is ambiguous. CDR3 length: 15 amino acids. Germline V gene data show CDR1 as MNHEY and CDR2 as SVGEGT. Trimming pared 5 bases from V and 2 bases from J, leaving 13 bases between. The CDR3 loop reads CASSAGLLGNQPQHF. The CDR3 region has the DNA TGTGCCAGCAGTGCGGGTCTTCTTGGCAATCAGCCCCAGCATTTT.

This rearrangement joins TRBV20-1 to TRBJ1-5; D not certain. Germline loops: CDR1 DFQATT, CDR2 SNEGSKA (reference sequence). This CDR3 comprises 14 residues. V was clipped by 3 bases and J by 4 bases, with 13 bases between them. The CDR3 here is CSARSEEGNQPQHF. CDR3 DNA sequence: TGCAGTGCTAGGTCTGAAGAGGGAAATCAGCCCCAGCATTTT.

This clonotype showed up many times. The chain carries TRBV7-2 and TRBJ1-1; D is possibly TRBD1 (6 bases). V was clipped by 5 bases and J by 1 base, with 11 bases between them. CDR3 size: 14 residues. Germline V gene data show CDR1 as SGHTA and CDR2 as FQGNSA. CDR3 residues: CASSPQGGNTEAFF. CDR3 nucleotide sequence: TGTGCCAGCAGCCCCCAAGGGGGGAACACTGAAGCTTTCTTT.